One and the same sample provided the 22 T cell receptor beta chains below, sequenced in a study of cytomegalovirus exposure and HLA in healthy donors. The primer mix had 60 Vbeta and 13 Jbeta primers. Using immunoSEQ multiplex PCR, the repertoire was profiled, and TCRdb retains in-frame clones only, with some absent. The sample consists of some 200,000 clones, 79% of them appearing once. Material for sequencing was PBMCs. Every receptor here comes from a man aged 45 to 65 in good health and CMV-seronegative.

This clone has a single count. The genes are TRBV6-5 and TRBJ2-7; D perhaps matches TRBD1 (5 bases). This CDR3 is built from 14 residues. Trimming took off 1 base at V and 2 bases at J, with 9 bases between the two ends. Germline CDR1 reads MNHEY; CDR2 reads SVGAGI. The CDR3 sequence: CASSYWGGPYEQYF. CDR3 nucleotide sequence: TGTGCCAGCAGTTACTGGGGCGGACCCTACGAGCAGTACTTC.

V gene TRBV19 combines with J gene TRBJ1-4; 7 bases agree with TRBD1. Germline V CDR1 and CDR2: LNHDA, SQIVND (reference sequence). The CDR3 spans 15 residues. V lost 4 bases and J lost 6; bases outside the gene matches: 8. The CDR3 DNA reads as TGTGCCAGTAGTACCAAAACAGGGGTGGATGAAAAACTGTTTTTT. This encodes CASSTKTGVDEKLFF.

This chain connects TRBV18 to TRBJ1-2; D perhaps matches TRBD1 (6 bases). Trimming took 5 bases from V and 1 from J, leaving 17 bases between them. The CDR3 spans 16 residues. Germline V gene sequence: CDR1 KGHSH, CDR2 LQKENI. DNA for the CDR3: TGTGCCAGCTCAGATACAGGGAGCGCTGATAACTATGGCTACACCTTC. Encoded protein: CASSDTGSADNYGYTF.

This chain joins TRBV4-2 and TRBJ2-1; 12 bases line up with TRBD2. This CDR3 spans 15 amino acids. CDR1 is LGHNA, CDR2 YNFKEQ, per germline. The V and J ends lost 4 bases and 6 bases, in that order; junction bases with no gene match: 4. In DNA form, the CDR3 reads TGTGCCAGCAGCCCTAGGACTAGCGGGACCAATGAGCAGTTCTTC. This translates into CASSPRTSGTNEQFF.

A few counts support this clone. The gene calls are TRBV4-1 and TRBJ1-1; 12 nucleotides align to TRBD1. Germline V gives CDR1 MGHRA, CDR2 YSYEKL. This CDR3 spans 17 amino acids. The V and J ends lost 4 bases and 0 bases, in that order; junction bases with no gene match: 6. CDR3 sequence (DNA): TGCGCCAGCAGCCCTGGGGGGACAGGGGGCATGAACACTGAAGCTTTCTTT. Amino acids: CASSPGGTGGMNTEAFF.

The rearrangement links TRBV7-8 to TRBJ2-3, with a weak D call TRBD2 (6 bases). The V end was cut by 4 bases, the J end by 0 bases, with 8 bases between. Germline V gene lookup returns CDR1 SGHVS and CDR2 FQNEAQ. The CDR3 is 14 residues long. The CDR3 sequence is CASSSGTSTDTQYF. The CDR3 DNA reads as TGTGCCAGCAGCTCCGGGACTAGCACAGATACGCAGTATTTT.

The chain employs TRBV10-1 and TRBJ2-5; D is undetermined. The J call could be wrong; TRBJ2-7 is a better fit for the DNA end. CDR1 and CDR2 (germline): WNHNN, SYGVQD (reference sequence). The CDR3 runs 12 residues. Written as DNA, the CDR3 is TGCGCCAGCAGTGAGTCAAGTTACGAGCAGTACTTC. It specifies CASSESSYEQYF.

J is TRBJ1-2 and V is TRBV7-6, with 8 positions matching TRBD1. The CDR3 contains 14 residues. The germline V gene encodes CDR1 SGHVS and CDR2 FNYEAQ. V trimming: 6 bases; J trimming: 4 bases; junction bases outside the gene matches: 7. This CDR3 is CASSSTGQGYGYTF. Written as DNA, the CDR3 is TGTGCCAGCAGTTCCACCGGACAGGGCTATGGCTACACCTTC.

CDR3 residues: CASSPEWSYGYTF. The DNA for the CDR3 is TGTGCCAGCTCACCTGAGTGGTCCTATGGCTACACCTTC. The rearrangement joins TRBV18 to TRBJ1-2, with no clear D. This CDR3 region has 13 residues. Looked up from germline, CDR1 is KGHSH and CDR2 is LQKENI. The germline V and J ends were trimmed by 3 bases and 4 bases, with 9 bases remaining between them.

To note about this clone: Likely a read error: the CDR3 ends without its conserved phenylalanine or tryptophan. The DNA is left out, because the CDR3 cannot be placed on it with certainty; the CDR3 is given as TCRdb lists it. V is TRBV5-3 and J is TRBJ1-4. TRBV5-3 is identified as an open reading frame with a role that is uncertain. The CDR3 has 9 residues if both end residues are counted. CDR3 sequence: CARSYYGVG.

The chain is built from TRBV30 and TRBJ2-2; 8 nucleotides match TRBD1. Germline trimming cut 4 bases from V and 3 bases from J; bases unmatched to any gene: 4. The CDR3 totals 14 residues. The germline gives CDR1 GTSNPN, CDR2 SVGIG (reference sequence). CDR3 protein: CAWKEDRDTGELFF. The DNA for the CDR3 is TGTGCCTGGAAGGAGGACAGGGACACCGGGGAGCTGTTTTTT.

Concerning this clone: One end of the junction fails to match germline, which may point to a read error. This chain uses TRBV28 with TRBJ2-2; D remains unclear. The CDR3 has 12 residues. Looked up from germline, CDR1 is MDHEN and CDR2 is SYDVKM. CDR3 residues: CASNLDTGELFF. In DNA form, the CDR3 reads TGTGCAAGCAACTTGGACACCGGGGAGCTGTTTTTT.

The V call is TRBV27, the J call TRBJ1-2; perhaps TRBD1 as D (6 bases). Germline lookup yields CDR1 MNHEY and CDR2 SMNVEV (reference sequence). The CDR3 is 13 amino acids. V lost 2 bases and J 4 bases, leaving 8 bases between the germline ends. The CDR3 DNA reads as TGTGCCAGCAGTTTACAGGGGAGCTATGGCTACACCTTC. It yields the protein CASSLQGSYGYTF.

The chain links TRBV28 to TRBJ2-7; 7 positions match TRBD2. Germline values: CDR1 MDHEN, CDR2 SYDVKM. With 6 bases clipped from V and 0 bases from J, the junction kept 5 bases outside the gene matches. This CDR3 is 14 amino acids long. This chain's CDR3 is CASRPKRGSYEQYF. In DNA, the CDR3 is TGTGCCAGCAGGCCTAAGCGGGGCTCCTACGAGCAGTACTTC. Full variable domain (remainder filled in from reference TRBV28 and TRBJ2-7): DVKVTQSSRYLVKRTGEKVFLECVQDMDHENMFWYRQDPGLGLRLIYFSYDVKMKEKGDIPEGYSVSREKKERFSLILESASTNQTSMYLCASRPKRGSYEQYFGPGTRLTVT.

The genes are TRBV28 and TRBJ2-7, with 9 bases lining up with TRBD2. V dropped 9 bases and J dropped 5; count of bases not matched to a gene: 8. Germline V gives CDR1 MDHEN, CDR2 SYDVKM. The CDR3 is 13 residues long. CDR3 coding DNA: TGTGCCAGTACCTCTAGCGGGAAGGACGAGCAGTACTTC. It translates to CASTSSGKDEQYF.

The rearrangement uses TRBV7-3 and TRBJ2-2; weak D call: TRBD2 (6 bases). CDR1 SGHTA and CDR2 FQGTGA come from the germline V gene. With 2 bases removed from V and 4 bases from J, the gap between germline ends came to 11 bases. The CDR3 consists of 15 residues. CDR3 nucleotide sequence: TGTGCCAGCAGCTTATCGGGAGAGAGCACCGGGGAGCTGTTTTTT. Protein sequence: CASSLSGESTGELFF.

Only a few counts were recorded for this clone. The chain employs TRBV28 and TRBJ1-2; D is ambiguous. V was pared by 3 bases and J by 2 bases, with 7 bases between. CDR3 length equals 13 residues. The V gene's germline CDR1 is MDHEN and CDR2 SYDVKM. The CDR3 bases are TGTGCCAGCAGTTTGTCTGTGAACTATGGCTACACCTTC. This sequence encodes CASSLSVNYGYTF.

This clone was seen a few times. V and J are TRBV5-1 and TRBJ2-1; the D gene is possibly TRBD2 (6 bases). The CDR3 has 14 amino acids. The germline V gene encodes CDR1 SGHRS and CDR2 YFSETQ. Trimming took 7 bases from V and 4 from J, leaving 15 bases between them. The CDR3 is CASGRDSPYNEQFF. The CDR3 DNA follows: TGCGCCAGCGGCCGGGACTCTCCTTACAATGAGCAGTTCTTC. Combining the CDR3 with reference TRBV5-1 and TRBJ2-1 gives the whole variable domain KAGVTQTPRYLIKTRGQQVTLSCSPISGHRSVSWYQQTPGQGLQFLFEYFSETQRNKGNFPGRFSGRQFSNSRSEMNVSTLELGDSALYLCASGRDSPYNEQFFGPGTRLTVL.

The rearrangement joins TRBV28 to TRBJ2-1, with D possibly being TRBD2 (6 bases). Germline V gene sequence: CDR1 MDHEN, CDR2 SYDVKM. Trimming stripped 7 bases from V and 1 base from J, with 17 bases between. This CDR3 comprises 16 residues. Here the CDR3 DNA reads TGTGCCAGCAAAGTAAGGCCCCGGGGGTCCTACAATGAGCAGTTCTTC. It yields the protein CASKVRPRGSYNEQFF.

V gene TRBV5-1 combines with J gene TRBJ2-5; TRBD2 is a possible D gene (5 bases). The CDR3 runs to 14 residues. The germline V and J ends were trimmed by 6 bases and 5 bases, with 17 bases remaining between them. Germline CDR1 is SGHRS and CDR2 is YFSETQ. CDR3 protein: CASISGGPGETQYF. The CDR3 DNA is TGCGCCAGCATCTCTGGCGGGCCGGGGGAGACCCAGTACTTC.

In this sample, this clone turned up a few times. The rearrangement joins TRBV2 to TRBJ2-7; TRBD1 matches at 9 bases. Germline V gene sequence: CDR1 SNHLY, CDR2 FYNNEI. The CDR3 covers 14 residues. Unmatched junction bases numbered 1, after V lost 4 bases and J lost 0 bases. CDR3 nucleotides: TGTGCCAGCAGTGGGACAGGGGCCTCCTACGAGCAGTACTTC. It encodes CASSGTGASYEQYF.

This chain links TRBV2 with TRBJ1-4; TRBD1 might be the D (5 bases). Germline CDR1 is SNHLY and CDR2 is FYNNEI. Trimming shortened V by 7 bases and J by 13 bases, and 16 bases separated the two germline ends. This CDR3 contains 12 residues. In DNA form, the CDR3 reads TGTGCCAGCAAAGGGGAAAGGATGGGACTGTTTTTT. Residues: CASKGERMGLFF.